A selection of T cell receptor beta chains follows, all from one sample in a study of Ad26.COV2.S vaccination and SARS-CoV-2 variants. Here immunoSEQ multiplex PCR was the method, and the copy in TCRdb shows in-frame clones only, minus some. The sample records 400,000 to 450,000 clones, about nine tenths being singletons. The source was peripheral blood, collected in a trial of Ad26.COV2.S vaccine versus placebo. Receptor source: a person between 18 and 59 years old who received the Ad26.COV2.S COVID-19 vaccine or a placebo. Each CDR3 is given with its conserved first and last residue. Fields, in order: CDR3 protein, CDR3 DNA, clone size, V gene, D gene, J gene. D genes are given only for firm matches. Expanded clones get a size class; other rows say once, few or many, or leave the size out.

CASSLGPQETQYF | TGTGCCAGCAGCTTAGGACCCCAAGAGACCCAGTACTTC | - | TRBV11-2 | - | TRBJ2-5
CASSLGAGSGYNEQFF | TGCGCCAGCAGCCTTGGAGCGGGATCCGGTTACAATGAGCAGTTCTTC | - | TRBV5-1 | TRBD2 | TRBJ2-1
CASSVVGGSYEQYF | TGTGCCAGCAGCGTAGTTGGCGGGAGCTACGAGCAGTACTTC | - | TRBV9 | TRBD2 | TRBJ2-7
CASSHRAGAGADTQYF | TGTGCCAGTAGTCACCGTGCGGGAGCGGGCGCAGATACGCAGTATTTT | - | TRBV19 | TRBD2 | TRBJ2-3
CASSLSASGFQETQYF | TGCGCCAGCAGCTTGTCTGCTAGCGGTTTCCAAGAGACCCAGTACTTC | - | TRBV5-1 | TRBD2 | TRBJ2-5
CATRQGAGNEQFF | TGTGCCACCAGGCAGGGGGCCGGGAATGAGCAGTTCTTC | - | TRBV24-1 | TRBD1 | TRBJ2-1
CASSWSGQGLYEQYF | TGCGCCAGCAGCTGGTCTGGACAGGGCCTCTACGAGCAGTACTTC | - | TRBV4-3 | TRBD1 | TRBJ2-7
CASSLSLTVGSKNIQYF | TGCGCCAGCAGCTTGTCCCTAACCGTCGGGTCCAAAAACATTCAGTACTTC | - | TRBV5-1 | - | TRBJ2-4
CASSFVLAGVNEQFF | TGTGCCAGCAGCTTTGTGTTAGCGGGAGTCAATGAGCAGTTCTTC | - | TRBV7-3 | TRBD2 | TRBJ2-1
CASSFSYYQETQYF | TGTGCCAGCAGCTTCTCTTACTACCAAGAGACCCAGTACTTC | - | TRBV11-2 | - | TRBJ2-5
CASSYNTGLAEETQYF | TGTGCCAGCAGTTACAATACGGGACTAGCAGAAGAGACCCAGTACTTC | - | TRBV6-6 | TRBD2 | TRBJ2-5
CASSLSYNEQFF | TGTGCCAGCAGCCTTTCTTACAATGAGCAGTTCTTC | - | TRBV5-4 | - | TRBJ2-1
CASSYLPRASTEAFF | TGTGCCAGCAGTTACTTACCCCGGGCCAGCACTGAAGCTTTCTTT | - | TRBV6-5 | - | TRBJ1-1
CASSDGGPYEQYF | TGTGCCAGCAGTGACGGCGGTCCCTACGAGCAGTACTTC | - | TRBV2 | - | TRBJ2-7
CATSDPGTTPYNEQFF | TGTGCCACCAGTGACCCCGGGACTACCCCATACAATGAGCAGTTCTTC | - | TRBV24-1 | TRBD2 | TRBJ2-1
CASSLVVAGSYEQYF | TGTGCCAGCAGCTTAGTAGTAGCGGGGTCCTACGAGCAGTACTTC | - | TRBV11-2 | TRBD2 | TRBJ2-7
CASSQDIRAGTEAFF | TGCGCCAGCAGCCAAGATATCAGGGCTGGCACTGAAGCTTTCTTT | - | TRBV4-1 | - | TRBJ1-1
CAWRTGGGSGYTF | TGTGCCTGGAGGACGGGAGGGGGCAGTGGCTACACCTTC | - | TRBV30 | TRBD1 | TRBJ1-2
CASSPIDTYEQYF | TGTGCCAGCAGCCCTATCGACACTTACGAGCAGTACTTC | once | TRBV7-9 | - | TRBJ2-7
CASSVGVREGDNEQFF | TGTGCCAGCAGCGTAGGGGTCCGGGAAGGGGACAATGAGCAGTTCTTC | - | TRBV9 | - | TRBJ2-1
CASSLDRAYEQYF | TGTGCCAGCAGTTTGGACAGGGCCTACGAGCAGTACTTC | - | TRBV27 | TRBD1 | TRBJ2-7
CASSQDQGRNHYGYTF | TGCGCCAGCAGCCAAGATCAGGGCAGAAACCACTATGGCTACACCTTC | - | TRBV4-1 | - | TRBJ1-2
CASSPDPTGELFF | TGTGCCAGCAGTCCGGACCCTACCGGGGAGCTGTTTTTT | - | TRBV12-3/TRBV12-4 | - | TRBJ2-2
CASRRNTEAFF | TGTGCCAGCAGGCGGAACACTGAAGCTTTCTTT | - | TRBV3-1/TRBV3-2 | - | TRBJ1-1
CASSYLVAGDETQYF | TGTGCCAGCAGTTACCTAGTAGCGGGTGATGAGACCCAGTACTTC | - | TRBV28 | TRBD2 | TRBJ2-5
CASSERGPGLSYNEQFF | TGTGCCAGCAGTGAAAGGGGACCGGGGCTTTCCTACAATGAGCAGTTCTTC | - | TRBV6-1 | - | TRBJ2-1
CASNWAGSTGANVLTF | TGTGCCAGTAACTGGGCCGGTAGCACTGGGGCCAACGTCCTGACTTTC | - | TRBV19 | - | TRBJ2-6
CASSPDPGGLTDTQYF | TGTGCCAGCAGCCCAGATCCTGGAGGGCTCACAGATACGCAGTATTTT | - | TRBV4-2 | - | TRBJ2-3
CASSPWSGTGGYNEQFF | TGTGCCAGCAGTCCATGGTCGGGGACAGGGGGCTACAATGAGCAGTTCTTC | - | TRBV27 | TRBD1 | TRBJ2-1
CASSQGLNQPQHF | TGTGCCAGCAGCCAAGGACTAAATCAGCCCCAGCATTTT | - | TRBV14 | - | TRBJ1-5
CASSFFCRGLSGNEQFF | TGTGCCAGCAGCTTTTTCTGCAGGGGATTAAGCGGCAATGAGCAGTTCTTC | once | TRBV11-3 | - | TRBJ2-1
CASSSGTGLSNQPQHF | TGTGCCAGCTCATCCGGGACAGGGCTTAGCAATCAGCCCCAGCATTTT | - | TRBV18 | TRBD1 | TRBJ1-5
CASSALGLETQYF | TGTGCCAGCAGTGCCCTTGGGTTAGAGACCCAGTACTTC | once | TRBV2 | - | TRBJ2-5
CSVAGGTTAYEQYF | TGCAGCGTTGCTGGGGGGACTACCGCCTACGAGCAGTACTTC | - | TRBV29-1 | TRBD2 | TRBJ2-7
CASSVGAQLTVHTIYF | TGTGCCAGCAGCGTAGGGGCCCAGCTTACGGTCCATACCATATATTTT | - | TRBV9 | - | TRBJ1-3
CAWSATDRGGGYTF | TGTGCCTGGAGTGCCACGGACAGGGGTGGAGGCTACACCTTC | - | TRBV30 | TRBD1 | TRBJ1-2
CASSLLPIPLHF | TGTGCCAGCAGTTTATTACCTATCCCCCTCCACTTT | - | TRBV28 | - | TRBJ1-6
CATSDLLGGQGGSNYGYTF | TGTGCCACCAGTGATTTGCTGGGGGGACAGGGTGGGTCTAACTATGGCTACACCTTC | - | TRBV24-1 | TRBD1 | TRBJ1-2
CASRTRYGYTF | TGTGCCAGCAGAACGCGCTATGGCTACACCTTC | - | TRBV28 | - | TRBJ1-2
CASAGADLGANVLTF | TGTGCCAGCGCGGGGGCGGATCTTGGGGCCAACGTCCTGACTTTC | - | TRBV28 | - | TRBJ2-6
CASSELDGAGLQETQYF | TGTGCCAGCAGTGAACTTGACGGAGCGGGTCTCCAAGAGACCCAGTACTTC | - | TRBV25-1 | - | TRBJ2-5